These T cell receptor beta chains were read from a single sample in a study of CD8 T cells in ankylosing spondylitis. TCRdb re-analysed the 5' RACE reads in MiXCR, keeping a single row per CDR3 protein. The top ten hold 0.61% of the sample, which has about 250,000 distinct CDR3 sequences, 24% seen once. The sequenced sample was blood, either unsorted or a sorted T cell fraction (not recorded which). All receptors come from a male donor with ankylosing spondylitis or in good health (not recorded which). Each CDR3 is given with its conserved first and last residue. D genes are given only for firm matches. Size is stated for part of the rows, as once, few or many counts, or as a class when the clone is expanded.

j_gene | v_gene | d_gene | abundance | CDR3aa | CDR3nt
TRBJ2-1 | TRBV2 | - | - | CASKSDQSSYNEQFF | TGTGCCAGCAAGAGCGACCAGAGCTCCTACAATGAGCAGTTCTTC
TRBJ2-6 | TRBV20-1 | - | - | CSARAQLRSSGANVLTF | TGCAGTGCTAGAGCACAACTCAGGTCCTCTGGGGCCAACGTCCTGACTTTC
TRBJ1-6 | TRBV6-1 | - | - | CASSEVGVSPLHF | TGTGCCAGCAGTGAAGTCGGGGTGTCACCCCTCCACTTT
TRBJ1-1 | TRBV20-1 | - | few | CSAPASGGTEAFF | TGCAGTGCCCCGGCTTCAGGCGGCACTGAAGCTTTCTTT
TRBJ1-3 | TRBV3-1 | - | many | CASSPRGGNTIYF | TGTGCCAGCAGCCCAAGGGGTGGAAACACCATATATTTT
TRBJ2-7 | TRBV18 | - | few | CASSPPTSYEQYF | TGTGCCAGCTCACCACCGACGAGTTACGAGCAGTACTTC
TRBJ2-7 | TRBV28 | TRBD1 | many | CASSPGQIIYEQYF | TGTGCCAGCAGTCCGGGACAGATAATCTACGAGCAGTACTTC
TRBJ1-5 | TRBV20-1 | - | - | CSASGRTSNQPQHF | TGCAGTGCTAGCGGGCGCACTAGCAATCAGCCCCAGCATTTT
TRBJ1-6 | TRBV20-1 | - | many | CSALKPGDRSPLHF | TGCAGTGCCCTAAAGCCAGGGGACCGTTCACCCCTCCACTTT
TRBJ2-5 | TRBV12-3/TRBV12-4 | TRBD2 | - | CASSPVAGGRETQYF | TGTGCCAGCAGTCCGGTAGCGGGGGGGCGAGAGACCCAGTACTTC
TRBJ1-2 | TRBV6-5 | - | few | CASSPEAGGYTF | TGTGCCAGCAGTCCAGAGGCGGGGGGCTACACCTTC
TRBJ2-5 | TRBV20-1 | - | - | CGGLWKETQYF | TGCGGGGGCCTATGGAAAGAGACCCAGTACTTC
TRBJ1-1 | TRBV20-1 | - | - | CSARGGGSEAFF | TGCAGTGCTAGAGGGGGGGGCTCTGAAGCTTTCTTT
TRBJ1-2 | TRBV12-3/TRBV12-4 | TRBD1 | many | CASSPGQGDGYTF | TGTGCCAGCAGCCCCGGACAGGGAGATGGCTACACCTTC
TRBJ1-6 | TRBV4-2 | - | many | CASSQDGQGDSPLHF | TGTGCCAGCAGCCAAGATGGGCAGGGCGACTCACCCCTCCACTTT
TRBJ2-7 | TRBV5-1 | - | once | CASSGGFSYEQYF | TGCGCCAGCAGCGGAGGGTTCTCCTACGAGCAGTACTTC
TRBJ2-4 | TRBV10-3 | - | many | CAISGGTAAKNIQYF | TGTGCCATCAGTGGTGGGACGGCAGCCAAAAACATTCAGTACTTC
TRBJ2-3 | TRBV7-6 | - | - | CASSLAAEDTQYF | TGTGCCAGCAGCTTAGCGGCCGAGGATACGCAGTATTTT
TRBJ2-5 | TRBV20-1 | - | - | CSASLLADWQETQYF | TGCAGTGCTAGTTTATTGGCAGATTGGCAAGAGACCCAGTACTTC
TRBJ2-7 | TRBV7-9 | - | - | CASSLVAGKYEQYF | TGTGCCAGCAGCTTAGTGGCAGGGAAATACGAGCAGTACTTC
TRBJ1-1 | TRBV29-1 | - | many | CSVAGGDTEAFF | TGCAGCGTTGCTGGGGGGGACACTGAAGCTTTCTTT
TRBJ2-5 | TRBV10-2 | - | few | CASSEYSRKETQYF | TGCGCCAGCAGTGAGTATAGCCGGAAAGAGACCCAGTACTTC
TRBJ2-1 | TRBV20-1 | - | - | CSARVDRAPDEQFF | TGCAGTGCTAGAGTAGACAGAGCCCCGGATGAGCAGTTCTTC
TRBJ2-4 | TRBV6-1 | - | once | CATSDRPLAKNIQYF | TGTGCCACTTCGGACAGACCACTAGCCAAAAACATTCAGTACTTC
TRBJ2-1 | TRBV20-1 | TRBD1 | - | CSARDRSYNEQFF | TGCAGTGCCCGGGACAGGAGCTACAATGAGCAGTTCTTC